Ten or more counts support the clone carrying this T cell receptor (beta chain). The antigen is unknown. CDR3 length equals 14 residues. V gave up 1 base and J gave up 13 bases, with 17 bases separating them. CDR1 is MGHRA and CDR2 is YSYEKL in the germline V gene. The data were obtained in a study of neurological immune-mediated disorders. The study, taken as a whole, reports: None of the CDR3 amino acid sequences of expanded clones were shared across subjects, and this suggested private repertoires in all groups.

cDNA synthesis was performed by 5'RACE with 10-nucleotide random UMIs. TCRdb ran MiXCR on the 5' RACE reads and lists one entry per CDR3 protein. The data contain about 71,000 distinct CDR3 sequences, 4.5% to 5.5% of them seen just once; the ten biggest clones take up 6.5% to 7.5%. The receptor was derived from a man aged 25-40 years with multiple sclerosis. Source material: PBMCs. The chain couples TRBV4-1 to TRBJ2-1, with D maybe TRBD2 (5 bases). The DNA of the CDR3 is TGCGCCAGCAGCCAAGCGGGGTTGGCCCCCTCACAGTTCTTC. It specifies CASSQAGLAPSQFF.